The 5 T cell receptor beta chains reported below all come from one sample, sequenced in a study of cytomegalovirus exposure and HLA in healthy donors. Produced via immunoSEQ multiplex PCR; TCRdb's table is partial and in-frame only. The sample lists 60,000 to 65,000 clones; over 85% were seen once. The sequencing sample was made of PBMCs. The receptors here all came from a young woman in good health and CMV-seropositive.

The chain has TRBV15 and TRBJ2-1; weak D call: TRBD2 (5 bases). Germline V gene sequence: CDR1 LNHNV, CDR2 YYDKDF (reference sequence). The germline V and J ends were trimmed by 0 bases and 0 bases, with 15 bases remaining between them. The CDR3 covers 18 residues. CDR3 amino acids: CATSRDEGSASSYNEQFF. The CDR3 DNA reads TGTGCCACCAGCAGAGATGAAGGTAGCGCCAGCTCCTACAATGAGCAGTTCTTC.

CDR3 in amino acids: CASSVGAVDRMNNEQFF. For the CDR3, the DNA is TGTGCCAGCAGCGTAGGGGCCGTGGACAGGATGAACAATGAGCAGTTCTTC. The chain couples TRBV9 to TRBJ2-1, with 7 bases that match TRBD1. The trim removed 0 bases at V and 5 bases at J, leaving 11 bases unmatched. CDR1 and CDR2 from the germline V gene are SGDLS and YYNGEE. There are 17 residues in the CDR3.

This chain's CDR3 is CSATDRGQYF. In DNA, the CDR3 is TGCAGTGCCACCGACAGGGGGCAGTACTTC. The chain links TRBV20-1 to TRBJ2-7, with TRBD1 matching 8 bases. The CDR3 covers 10 residues. From germline, CDR1 is DFQATT and CDR2 SNEGSKA (reference sequence). With 6 bases clipped from V and 9 bases from J, the junction kept 4 bases outside the gene matches.

The chain couples TRBV27 to TRBJ2-7, with 7 bases identical to TRBD2. CDR3 length equals 15 residues. Germline assignment: CDR1 MNHEY and CDR2 SMNVEV (reference sequence). J gave up 4 bases and V 3 bases, and 9 bases lay outside the gene matches. The CDR3 is CASSLIGGSWYEQYF. CDR3 DNA sequence: TGTGCCAGCAGTTTGATTGGCGGGAGTTGGTACGAGCAGTACTTC.

The chain links TRBV27 to TRBJ2-5; 7 positions agree with TRBD1. V lost 5 bases, J lost 5 bases, and 8 bases stayed unmatched. Germline V gene data show CDR1 as MNHEY and CDR2 as SMNVEV (reference sequence). The CDR3 extends over 14 amino acids. CDR3 bases: TGTGCCAGCAGTCTTCGACAGGGCGGGGAGACCCAGTACTTC. Amino acid sequence: CASSLRQGGETQYF.